This is a list of T cell receptor beta chains from one sample in a study of T cells expressing NK-cell markers. TCRdb reworked the 5' RACE reads into one entry per CDR3 protein, no DNA. The sample has under 200,000 distinct CDR3 sequences; the top ten hold roughly 18%. What was sequenced was blood T cells: a sorted CD56 or NKG2C T cell subset, CD4+ or CD8+ T cells, or bulk PBMC T cells (not recorded which). The receptors derive from a woman aged 18 to 75 in good health. Both conserved end residues are part of each CDR3.

CATSRDGGTYTGELFF 16 TRBJ2-2 TRBV15
CASSTSGGSIVQYF 14 TRBJ2-7 TRBV5-1
CASSFSRRGEKLFF 14 TRBJ1-4 TRBV12-3/TRBV12-4
CSARSRGKREGYNEQFF 17 TRBJ2-1 TRBV20-1
CASQVDLTANTEAFF 15 TRBJ1-1 TRBV4-1
CASSLAGRRTDTQYF 15 TRBJ2-3 TRBV5-1
CASSPQGGVYEQYF 14 TRBJ2-7 TRBV18
CASSYTGTAAGLSGYTF 17 TRBJ1-2 TRBV6-5
CASSLAGNPGETQYF 15 TRBJ2-5 TRBV5-1
CASSLVPLRGSGANVLTF 18 TRBJ2-6 TRBV5-1
CAISTPGRGTETQYF 15 TRBJ2-5 TRBV10-3
CASSLAPTRPNTGELFF 17 TRBJ2-2 TRBV12-3/TRBV12-4
CASGQALNTEAFF 13 TRBJ1-1 TRBV12-5
CASSAGTGEVFTDTQYF 17 TRBJ2-3 TRBV5-1